This T cell receptor beta chain was captured by sequencing in a study of OX40 agonist ivuxolimab in advanced cancers. Turning to the study itself: Patients' therapy was ivuxolimab, an antibody that acts as an agonist of OX40 (CD134). Patients enrolled in dose escalation were diagnosed with hepatocellular carcinoma, melanoma, renal cell or head and neck cancer. The dose-escalation cohort was roughly 84% male, with a mean age of approximately 62 years, ranging about 23 to 90. Findings of the study overall: Both blood CD4+ and CD8+ T cells showed clonal growth by week 6 at 0.1 to 3.0 mg/kg.

J was trimmed by 6 bases and V by 1 base; bases with no gene match: 5. This CDR3 is 14 amino acids long. Germline loops: CDR1 MGHDK, CDR2 SYGVNS. For this clone: No antigen is known for it.

TCRdb's copy holds only in-frame clones and misses some; the assay was immunoSEQ multiplex PCR. The table has approximately 42,000 clones, approximately 91% seen once. The source is an adult with an advanced solid tumor such as melanoma, head and neck, liver or kidney cancer. Specimen: CD4+ or CD8+ T cells sorted from blood, collected in a trial of the OX40 agonist ivuxolimab. The chain has TRBV25-1 and TRBJ1-2, with 7 bases identical to TRBD1. This CDR3 reads CASSEFGRGNGYTF. Here the CDR3 DNA reads TGTGCCAGCAGTGAATTCGGCAGGGGGAATGGCTACACCTTC.